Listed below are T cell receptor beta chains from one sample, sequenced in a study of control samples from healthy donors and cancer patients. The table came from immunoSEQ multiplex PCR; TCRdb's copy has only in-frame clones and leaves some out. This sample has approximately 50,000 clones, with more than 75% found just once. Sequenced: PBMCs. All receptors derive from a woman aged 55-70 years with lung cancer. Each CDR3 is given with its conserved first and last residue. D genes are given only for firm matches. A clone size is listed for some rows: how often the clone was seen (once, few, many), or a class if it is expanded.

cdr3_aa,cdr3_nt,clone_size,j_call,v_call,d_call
CASSQQGDDQPQHF,TGTGCCAGCAGCCAACAGGGAGATGATCAGCCCCAGCATTTT,NA,TRBJ1-5,TRBV3-1/TRBV3-2,NA
CASSRSVGANTGELFF,TGTGCCAGCAGCCGCTCTGTCGGGGCGAACACCGGGGAGCTGTTTTTT,NA,TRBJ2-2,TRBV3-1/TRBV3-2,NA
CASSFGQQSSGNTIYF,TGTGCCAGCAGCTTTGGACAGCAAAGCTCTGGAAACACCATATATTTT,once,TRBJ1-3,TRBV5-4,NA
CGFTNTGELFF,TGCGGGTTCACTAACACCGGGGAGCTGTTTTTT,NA,TRBJ2-2,TRBV5-4,NA
CASSPRTGDDYGYTF,TGTGCCAGCAGCCCTCGGACAGGGGACGACTATGGCTACACCTTC,NA,TRBJ1-2,TRBV4-2,TRBD1
CASQRSGGANVLTF,TGTGCCAGCCAACGGAGCGGGGGGGCCAACGTCCTGACTTTC,NA,TRBJ2-6,TRBV2,NA
CASSLRTEYGYTF,TGTGCCAGCAGCCTCCGGACAGAATATGGCTACACCTTC,NA,TRBJ1-2,TRBV3-1/TRBV3-2,NA
CASSIPGSNTEAFF,TGTGCCAGTAGTATCCCCGGCTCAAACACTGAAGCTTTCTTT,NA,TRBJ1-1,TRBV19,NA
CASVPGGRVAFF,TGTGCCAGTGTTCCAGGGGGCCGGGTAGCTTTCTTT,NA,TRBJ1-1,TRBV2,TRBD1
CASSYGSTPDYEQYF,TGTGCCAGCAGTTACGGGTCTACCCCTGACTATGAGCAGTACTTC,medium-sized,TRBJ2-7,TRBV6-5,NA
CASSNMNTEAFF,TGTGCCAGCAGCAACATGAACACTGAAGCTTTCTTT,NA,TRBJ1-1,TRBV6-5,NA
CAWSDIGTTNEKLFF,TGTGCCTGGAGTGATATCGGAACGACGAATGAAAAACTGTTTTTT,NA,TRBJ1-4,TRBV30,NA
CASREGTGGMNTEAFF,TGCGCCAGCAGGGAAGGGACAGGGGGCATGAACACTGAAGCTTTCTTT,NA,TRBJ1-1,TRBV5-1,TRBD1
CASSELYEQYF,TGTGCCAGCAGTGAACTTTACGAGCAGTACTTC,NA,TRBJ2-7,TRBV6-1,NA
CASSPWGSSYEQYF,TGTGCCAGCAGCCCCTGGGGATCCTCCTACGAGCAGTACTTC,once,TRBJ2-7,TRBV28,NA
CASRAVATNEKLFF,TGTGCCAGCAGGGCGGTTGCAACTAATGAAAAACTGTTTTTT,NA,TRBJ1-4,TRBV6-6,NA
CASSYSLAGSYNEQFF,TGTGCCAGCAGTTACTCCTTAGCGGGGAGCTACAATGAGCAGTTCTTC,once,TRBJ2-1,TRBV6-2/TRBV6-3,TRBD2
CASSMQGGGYTF,TGTGCCAGCAGCATGCAGGGGGGTGGCTACACCTTC,NA,TRBJ1-2,TRBV3-1/TRBV3-2,TRBD1
CASSIATPGWGNQPQHF,TGTGCCAGTAGTATTGCGACCCCGGGCTGGGGCAATCAGCCCCAGCATTTT,NA,TRBJ1-5,TRBV19,NA
CASSAGTGGVTEAFF,TGTGCCAGCAGTGCAGGGACAGGGGGCGTCACTGAAGCTTTCTTT,NA,TRBJ1-1,TRBV6-4,TRBD1
CSASRSQGPNQPQHF,TGCAGTGCTAGTCGGTCCCAAGGCCCTAATCAGCCCCAGCATTTT,NA,TRBJ1-5,TRBV20-1,NA
CASTSRGGYGYTF,TGTGCCAGTACGTCCCGGGGAGGCTATGGCTACACCTTC,NA,TRBJ1-2,TRBV19,NA
CASSFLITAETQYF,TGTGCCAGCAGCTTTTTAATAACGGCAGAGACCCAGTACTTC,few,TRBJ2-5,TRBV11-2,NA
CASSLGPVSGANVLTF,TGTGCCAGCAGCTTAGGACCCGTCTCTGGGGCCAACGTCCTGACTTTC,NA,TRBJ2-6,TRBV3-1/TRBV3-2,NA
CASSGDRDGYTF,TGTGCCAGCAGCGGAGACAGGGACGGCTACACCTTC,NA,TRBJ1-2,TRBV11-1,TRBD1
CASSVRDPYEQYF,TGTGCCAGTAGTGTCAGGGACCCCTACGAGCAGTACTTC,NA,TRBJ2-7,TRBV19,NA
CASREVWGRSTDTQYF,TGTGCCAGCAGGGAAGTTTGGGGCCGGAGCACAGATACGCAGTATTTT,NA,TRBJ2-3,TRBV6-1,NA
CASSYPSYEQFF,TGTGCCAGCAGTTACCCGAGTTATGAGCAGTTCTTC,NA,TRBJ2-1,TRBV6-2/TRBV6-3,NA
CASSLAGNQPQHF,TGTGCCAGCAGTCTAGCGGGTAATCAGCCCCAGCATTTT,NA,TRBJ1-5,TRBV6-5,NA
CASNQGINQPQHF,TGTGCCAGTAACCAGGGAATCAATCAGCCCCAGCATTTT,NA,TRBJ1-5,TRBV19,NA
CASSAGTGEEKLFF,TGTGCCAGCAGCGCCGGGACAGGGGAGGAAAAACTGTTTTTT,NA,TRBJ1-4,TRBV7-9,TRBD1
CASSRTGLGSPLHF,TGTGCCAGCAGTCGGACGGGCCTGGGTTCACCCCTCCACTTT,NA,TRBJ1-6,TRBV2,NA
CASRLPGSPNTEAFF,TGTGCCAGCAGGTTACCGGGCTCCCCGAACACTGAAGCTTTCTTT,NA,TRBJ1-1,TRBV6-5,NA
CASSPLQETQYF,TGTGCCAGCAGCCCCCTCCAAGAGACCCAGTACTTC,once,TRBJ2-5,TRBV11-2,NA
CASSLIAAGNTEAFF,TGCGCCAGCAGCTTGATAGCGGCGGGGAACACTGAAGCTTTCTTT,NA,TRBJ1-1,TRBV5-1,NA
CATRDVVVDGELFF,TGTGCCACCCGTGACGTCGTGGTTGACGGGGAGCTGTTTTTT,NA,TRBJ2-2,TRBV15,NA
CASSALSGGGEQFF,TGTGCCAGCAGCGCCCTTAGCGGGGGGGGAGAGCAGTTCTTC,NA,TRBJ2-1,TRBV7-9,TRBD2
CAWRPPWGGYNSPLHF,TGTGCCTGGAGACCGCCCTGGGGGGGATATAATTCACCCCTCCACTTT,NA,TRBJ1-6,TRBV30,NA
CASSGGNTYEQYF,TGTGCCAGCAGCGGGGGAAATACCTACGAGCAGTACTTC,NA,TRBJ2-7,TRBV9,NA
CASSPGQGLEQYF,TGCGCCAGCAGCCCGGGACAGGGGCTCGAGCAGTACTTC,few,TRBJ2-7,TRBV5-1,TRBD1
CASSLQPPNEQYF,TGTGCCAGCAGCTTACAGCCCCCCAACGAGCAGTACTTC,NA,TRBJ2-7,TRBV7-3,NA
CASSQDGTGWGNTIYF,TGCGCCAGCAGCCAAGACGGGACAGGGTGGGGAAACACCATATATTTT,NA,TRBJ1-3,TRBV4-1,TRBD1
CASSFSKQETQYF,TGCGCCAGCAGCTTTTCGAAACAAGAGACCCAGTACTTC,NA,TRBJ2-5,TRBV5-1,NA
CASIRLALGETQYF,TGTGCCAGTATTCGACTAGCTTTAGGGGAGACCCAGTACTTC,NA,TRBJ2-5,TRBV19,TRBD2
CASSANTPGLASEQYF,TGTGCCAGCAGCGCCAACACTCCGGGACTAGCGAGCGAGCAGTACTTC,NA,TRBJ2-7,TRBV9,TRBD2
CATRQEQGLETQYF,TGTGCCACCCGGCAAGAACAGGGGTTAGAGACCCAGTACTTC,NA,TRBJ2-5,TRBV2,TRBD1
CAWDGGTGLYGQYF,TGTGCCTGGGATGGGGGGACGGGTTTGTATGGACAGTACTTC,NA,TRBJ2-5,TRBV30,NA
CASREGNASPYEQYF,TGTGCCAGCAGAGAGGGGAACGCCAGCCCTTACGAGCAGTACTTC,NA,TRBJ2-7,TRBV28,NA
CASSPNGQIYNSPLHF,TGTGCCAGCAGTCCCAATGGACAGATCTATAATTCACCCCTCCACTTT,NA,TRBJ1-6,TRBV27,NA
CASSLARLTYEQYF,TGCGCCAGCAGCTTGGCACGCCTTACCTACGAGCAGTACTTC,NA,TRBJ2-7,TRBV5-1,NA
CATSSRTSGYEQYF,TGTGCCACCAGCAGCAGGACTAGCGGATACGAGCAGTACTTC,NA,TRBJ2-7,TRBV15,TRBD2
CATSDRANNEQFF,TGTGCCACCAGTGATCGGGCTAACAATGAGCAGTTCTTC,NA,TRBJ2-1,TRBV24-1,NA
CASSPNAGEGEKLFF,TGCGCCAGCAGCCCTAATGCCGGGGAAGGAGAAAAACTGTTTTTT,NA,TRBJ1-4,TRBV5-1,NA
CSASLRREQYF,TGCAGTGCTAGTCTTAGACGCGAGCAGTACTTC,few,TRBJ2-7,TRBV20-1,NA
CASSRQGHGYTF,TGTGCCAGCAGCCGACAGGGTCATGGCTACACCTTC,NA,TRBJ1-2,TRBV3-1/TRBV3-2,TRBD1